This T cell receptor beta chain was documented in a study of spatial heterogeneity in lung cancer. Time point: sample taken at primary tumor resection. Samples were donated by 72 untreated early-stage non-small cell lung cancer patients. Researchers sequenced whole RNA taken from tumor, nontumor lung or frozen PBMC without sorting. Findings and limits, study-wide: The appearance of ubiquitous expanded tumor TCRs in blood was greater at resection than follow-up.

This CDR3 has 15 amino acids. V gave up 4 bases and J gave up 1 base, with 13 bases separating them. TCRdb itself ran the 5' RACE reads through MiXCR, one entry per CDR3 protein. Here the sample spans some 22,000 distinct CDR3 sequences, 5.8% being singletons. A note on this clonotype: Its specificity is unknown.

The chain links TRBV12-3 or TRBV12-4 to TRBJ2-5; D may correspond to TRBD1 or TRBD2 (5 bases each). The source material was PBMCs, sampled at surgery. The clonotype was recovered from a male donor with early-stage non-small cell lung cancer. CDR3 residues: CASSYPGTSQETQYF. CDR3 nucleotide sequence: TGTGCCAGCAGTTACCCCGGGACGTCCCAAGAGACCCAGTACTTC.